What follows is one TCR beta chain and its context. Donors were administered nivolumab, ipilimumab, aspirin and low-dose cyclophosphamide, together with low-dose radiotherapy. This record belongs to a study of low-dose radiotherapy and immunotherapy resistance in tumors. About the study: Across 26 weeks, 13 Gy in total went to Cohort 2, delivered as 1 Gy per fraction every two weeks. Daily, from cycle 1 day 1 and for four cycles, patients took oral aspirin 300 mg. Every two weeks, one day ahead of radiation and immunotherapy, cyclophosphamide 200 mg/m2 was given (intravenously).

TRAV and TRBV primers primed cDNA for both TCRalpha and TCRbeta. TCRs were amplified for approximately 21 PCR cycles with a constant-region primer and V-primer adapter. TCRdb analysed the reads with MiXCR anew, one entry per CDR3 protein. The sample includes about 10,000 distinct CDR3 sequences, approximately 55% of them seen just once. The clonotype was recovered from a human donor with advanced metastatic prostate, ovarian, gallbladder or colorectal cancer (not recorded which). This table probably holds off-target reads from a library built for another chain.

For the CDR3, the DNA is TGTGCCTGGGGGGACAGTTCCTACGAGCAGTACTTC. Its translation: CAWGDSSYEQYF. The gene calls are TRBV30 and TRBJ2-7, with TRBD1 identical over 7 bases. The germline CDR1 and CDR2 sequences are GTSNPN and SVGIG (reference sequence). This CDR3 is 12 amino acids long. The V and J ends lost 5 bases and 1 base, in that order; junction bases with no gene match: 2.